The sequence of this TCR beta chain was determined in a study of blood T cell repertoires in COVID-19. Original processing methods: Estimation of nucleated cell counts relied on the amplification of reference gene primers. Clones were sequenced by immunoSEQ multiplex PCR, and TCRdb holds only the in-frame ones, with some missing. That table supplies the V and J calls and clone size; D and trimming were determined from the DNA. The table lists 100,000 to 150,000 clones, roughly 85% of them singletons. This CDR3 has 15 amino acids. Germline CDR1 LNHDA, CDR2 SQIVND (reference sequence). V dropped 6 bases and J dropped 4 bases, with 15 bases sitting between them.

The source material was peripheral blood. The receptor's source is a woman older than 75 with acute or convalescent COVID-19. The chain has TRBV19 and TRBJ1-4; perhaps TRBD1 as D (6 bases). The DNA for the CDR3 is TGTGCCAGTAGCCCCGGACAGTTTAATAATGAAAAACTGTTTTTT. This encodes CASSPGQFNNEKLFF.